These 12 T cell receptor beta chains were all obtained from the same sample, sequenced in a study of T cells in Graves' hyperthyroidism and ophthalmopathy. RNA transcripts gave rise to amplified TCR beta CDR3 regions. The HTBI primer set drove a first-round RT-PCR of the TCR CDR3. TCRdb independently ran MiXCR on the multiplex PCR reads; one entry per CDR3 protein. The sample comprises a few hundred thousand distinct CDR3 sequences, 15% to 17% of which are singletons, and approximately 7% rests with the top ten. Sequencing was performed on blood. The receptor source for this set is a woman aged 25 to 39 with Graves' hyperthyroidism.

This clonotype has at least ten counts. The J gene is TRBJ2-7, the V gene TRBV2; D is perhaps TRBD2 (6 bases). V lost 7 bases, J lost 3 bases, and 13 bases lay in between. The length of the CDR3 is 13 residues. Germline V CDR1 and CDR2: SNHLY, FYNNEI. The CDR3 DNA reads TGTGCCAGCACCAGACTAGAGAACTACGAGCAGTACTTC. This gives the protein CASTRLENYEQYF.

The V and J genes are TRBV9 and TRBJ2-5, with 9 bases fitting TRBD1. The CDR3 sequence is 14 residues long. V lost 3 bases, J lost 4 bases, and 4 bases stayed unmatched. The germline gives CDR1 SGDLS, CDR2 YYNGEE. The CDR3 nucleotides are TGTGCCAGCAGCGCCGGGACAGGGAGAGAGACCCAGTACTTC. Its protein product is CASSAGTGRETQYF.

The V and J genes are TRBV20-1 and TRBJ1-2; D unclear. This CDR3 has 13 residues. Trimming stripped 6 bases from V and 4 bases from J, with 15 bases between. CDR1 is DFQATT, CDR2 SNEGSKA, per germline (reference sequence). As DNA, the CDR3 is TGCAGTGCCGGTGGCGGGGAACTCTATGGCTACACCTTC. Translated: CSAGGGELYGYTF.

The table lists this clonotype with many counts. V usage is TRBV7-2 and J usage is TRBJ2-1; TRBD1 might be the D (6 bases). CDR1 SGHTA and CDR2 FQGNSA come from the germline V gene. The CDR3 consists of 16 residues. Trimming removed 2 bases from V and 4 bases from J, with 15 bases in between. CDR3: CASSLFLAGVYNEQFF. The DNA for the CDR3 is TGTGCCAGCAGCTTATTTTTGGCAGGGGTTTACAATGAGCAGTTCTTC.

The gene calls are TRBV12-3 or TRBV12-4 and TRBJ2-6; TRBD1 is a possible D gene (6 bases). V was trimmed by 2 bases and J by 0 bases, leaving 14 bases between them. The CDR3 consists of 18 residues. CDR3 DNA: TGTGCCAGCAGTTTATCCCCGGACAGAGCCTCTGGGGCCAACGTCCTGACTTTC. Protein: CASSLSPDRASGANVLTF.

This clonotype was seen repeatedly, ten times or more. CDR3 bases: TGTGCCAGCAGCGCAACAGGACAGGCCTACGAGCAGTACTTC. Translated: CASSATGQAYEQYF. The rearrangement uses TRBV12-3 or TRBV12-4 and TRBJ2-7; 7 positions match TRBD1. The CDR3 is made up of 14 amino acids. Unmatched junction bases numbered 7, after V lost 6 bases and J lost 2 bases.

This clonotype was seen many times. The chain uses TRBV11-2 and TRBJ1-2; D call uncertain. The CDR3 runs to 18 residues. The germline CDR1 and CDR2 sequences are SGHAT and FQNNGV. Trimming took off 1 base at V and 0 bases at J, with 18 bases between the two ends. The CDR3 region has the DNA TGTGCCAGCAGCTTAGGTCCAATTAGGCGGACTACTAACTATGGCTACACCTTC. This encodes CASSLGPIRRTTNYGYTF. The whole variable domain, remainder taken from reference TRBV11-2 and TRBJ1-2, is EAGVAQSPRYKIIEKRQSVAFWCNPISGHATLYWYQQILGQGPKLLIQFQNNGVVDDSQLPKDRFSAERLKGVDSTLKIQPAKLEDSAVYLCASSLGPIRRTTNYGYTFGSGTRLTVV.

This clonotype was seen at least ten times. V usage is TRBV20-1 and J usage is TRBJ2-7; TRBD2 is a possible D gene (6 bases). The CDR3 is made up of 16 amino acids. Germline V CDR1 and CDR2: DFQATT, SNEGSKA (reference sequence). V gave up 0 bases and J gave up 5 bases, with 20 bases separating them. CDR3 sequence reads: CSARDPAEGRSHEQYF. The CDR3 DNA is TGCAGTGCTAGAGACCCCGCGGAGGGTCGGTCCCACGAGCAGTACTTC.

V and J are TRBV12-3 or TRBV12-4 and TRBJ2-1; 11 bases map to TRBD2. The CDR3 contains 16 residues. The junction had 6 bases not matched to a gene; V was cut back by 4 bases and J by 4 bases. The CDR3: CASSSRLAGTYNEQFF. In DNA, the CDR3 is TGTGCCAGCAGTTCGAGACTAGCGGGGACTTACAATGAGCAGTTCTTC.

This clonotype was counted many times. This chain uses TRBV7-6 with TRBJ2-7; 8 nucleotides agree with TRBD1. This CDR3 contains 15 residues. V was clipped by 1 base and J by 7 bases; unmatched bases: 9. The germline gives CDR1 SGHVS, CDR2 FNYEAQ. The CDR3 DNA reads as TGTGCCAGCAGCTTAGTGGTGGGACAGGTCGGAGAGCAGTACTTC. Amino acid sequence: CASSLVVGQVGEQYF.

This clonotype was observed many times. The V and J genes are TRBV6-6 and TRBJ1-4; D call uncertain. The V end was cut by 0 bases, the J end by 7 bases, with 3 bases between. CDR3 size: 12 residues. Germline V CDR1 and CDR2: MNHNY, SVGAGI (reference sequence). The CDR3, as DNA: TGTGCCAGCAGTTACTCTGGTGAAAAACTGTTTTTT. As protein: CASSYSGEKLFF.

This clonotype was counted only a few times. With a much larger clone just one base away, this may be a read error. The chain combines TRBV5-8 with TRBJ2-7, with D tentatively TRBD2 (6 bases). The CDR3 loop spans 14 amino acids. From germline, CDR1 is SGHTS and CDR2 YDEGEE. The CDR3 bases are TGTGTCAGCAGCTTGATGGACTATCCCTACGAGCAGTACTTC. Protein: CVSSLMDYPYEQYF.